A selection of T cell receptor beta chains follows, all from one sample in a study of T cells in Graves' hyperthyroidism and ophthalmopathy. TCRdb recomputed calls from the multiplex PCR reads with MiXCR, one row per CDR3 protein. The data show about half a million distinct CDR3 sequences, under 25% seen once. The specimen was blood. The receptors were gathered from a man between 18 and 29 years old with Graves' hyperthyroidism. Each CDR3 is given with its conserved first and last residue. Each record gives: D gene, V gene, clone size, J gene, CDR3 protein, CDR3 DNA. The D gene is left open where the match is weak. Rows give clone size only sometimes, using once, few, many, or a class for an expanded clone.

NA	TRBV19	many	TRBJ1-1	CASLGPRPEAFF	TGTGCCAGTCTCGGACCCCGCCCTGAAGCTTTCTTT
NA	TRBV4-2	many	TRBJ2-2	CASSRAGNTGELFF	TGTGCCAGCAGCAGGGCGGGGAACACCGGGGAGCTGTTTTTT
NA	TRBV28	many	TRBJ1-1	CASSLFGEASDQLRTEAFF	TGTGCCAGCAGTTTATTCGGGGAGGCTTCCGACCAGTTGAGGACTGAAGCTTTCTTT
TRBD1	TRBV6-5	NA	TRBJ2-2	CASSSGQGAGELLF	TGTGCCAGCAGCTCGGGACAGGGGGCCGGGGAGCTGCTTTTT
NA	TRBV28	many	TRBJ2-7	CASSAYSGTYEQYF	TGTGCCAGCAGCGCTTATTCAGGGACCTACGAGCAGTACTTC
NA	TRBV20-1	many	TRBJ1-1	CSARGPKVAVPHMNTEAFF	TGCAGTGCTAGAGGTCCTAAGGTAGCCGTTCCCCACATGAACACTGAAGCTTTCTTT
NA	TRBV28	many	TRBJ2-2	CASTPSHSTGELFF	TGTGCCAGCACCCCATCTCACAGCACCGGGGAGCTGTTTTTT
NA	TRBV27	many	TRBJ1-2	CASSRGHPEYGYTF	TGTGCCAGCTCACGGGGACACCCAGAGTATGGCTACACCTTC
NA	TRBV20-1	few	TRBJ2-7	CSARDLGRSYEQYF	TGCAGTGCTAGAGATCTGGGTCGCTCCTACGAGCAGTACTTC
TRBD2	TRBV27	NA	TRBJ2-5	CASSGLAGGAQYF	TGTGCCAGCAGCGGACTAGCGGGTGGAGCCCAGTACTTC
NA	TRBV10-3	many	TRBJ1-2	CAISETLDYGYTF	TGTGCCATCAGTGAGACGTTGGACTATGGCTACACCTTC
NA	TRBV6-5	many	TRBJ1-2	CAGRAPFYGYTF	TGTGCCGGTCGGGCTCCTTTCTATGGCTACACCTTC
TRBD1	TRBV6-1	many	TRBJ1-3	CASSEDRGWNTIYF	TGTGCCAGCAGTGAGGACAGGGGATGGAACACCATATATTTT
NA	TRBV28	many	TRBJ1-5	CASSTGPVTQHF	TGTGCCAGCAGTACTGGGCCGGTGACCCAGCATTTT
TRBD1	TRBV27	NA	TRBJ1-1	CASSLSGQGRVYMNTEAFF	TGTGCCAGCAGTTTATCGGGACAGGGGCGGGTGTATATGAACACTGAAGCTTTCTTT
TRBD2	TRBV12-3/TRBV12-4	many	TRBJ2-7	CASSFTGGISYEQYF	TGTGCCAGCAGTTTTACCGGGGGGATCTCCTACGAGCAGTACTTC
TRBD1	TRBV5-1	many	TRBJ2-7	CASSLATGANTYEQYF	TGCGCCAGCAGCTTGGCCACAGGGGCTAACACCTACGAGCAGTACTTC
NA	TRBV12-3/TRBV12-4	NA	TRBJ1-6	CASSPTAGANSPLHF	TGTGCCAGCAGTCCAACAGCCGGGGCTAATTCACCCCTCCACTTT
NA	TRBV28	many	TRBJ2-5	CASSSRWTQYF	TGTGCCAGCAGTTCCCGGTGGACCCAGTACTTC
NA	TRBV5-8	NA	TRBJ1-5	CASRSHRETQPQHF	TGTGCCAGCAGATCTCACAGGGAAACTCAGCCCCAGCATTTT
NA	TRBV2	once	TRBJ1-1	CASSVDKNTEAFF	TGTGCCAGCAGCGTGGACAAGAACACTGAAGCTTTCTTT
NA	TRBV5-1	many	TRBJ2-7	CASSLAVFYEQYF	TGCGCCAGCAGCTTGGCTGTCTTCTACGAGCAGTACTTC
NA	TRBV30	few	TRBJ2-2	CAWKNLAFTGELFF	TGTGCCTGGAAGAATCTAGCATTCACCGGGGAGCTGTTTTTT
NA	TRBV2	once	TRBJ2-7	CASSERHLGEQYF	TGTGCCAGCAGTGAACGGCACCTAGGGGAGCAGTACTTC
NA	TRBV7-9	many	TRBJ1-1	CASSPTVQGWAFF	TGTGCCAGCAGCCCCACCGTGCAGGGGTGGGCTTTCTTT
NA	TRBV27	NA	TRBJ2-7	CASKGPGPSYEQYF	TGTGCCAGCAAAGGGCCTGGGCCGTCCTACGAGCAGTACTTC
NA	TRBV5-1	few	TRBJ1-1	CASSFLSWTGNTEAFF	TGCGCCAGCAGCTTTCTCTCCTGGACGGGGAACACTGAAGCTTTCTTT
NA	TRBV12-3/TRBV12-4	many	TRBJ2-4	CASSSTNIQYF	TGTGCCAGCAGTTCGACGAACATTCAGTACTTC
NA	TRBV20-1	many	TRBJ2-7	CSARHKSSYEQYF	TGCAGTGCTCGACACAAAAGCTCCTACGAGCAGTACTTC
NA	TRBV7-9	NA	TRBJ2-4	CASSEYGEVKNIQYF	TGTGCCAGCAGTGAGTACGGCGAAGTTAAAAACATTCAGTACTTC
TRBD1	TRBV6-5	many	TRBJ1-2	CASSYPPGGRYGYTF	TGTGCCAGCAGTTACCCGCCAGGGGGCAGGTATGGCTACACCTTC
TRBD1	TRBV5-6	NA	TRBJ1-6	CASSLKDRDNSPLHF	TGTGCCAGCAGCTTGAAAGACAGGGACAATTCACCCCTCCACTTT
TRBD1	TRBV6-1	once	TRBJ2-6	CASSEPGQAISGANVLTF	TGTGCCAGCAGTGAACCGGGACAGGCGATCTCTGGGGCCAACGTCCTGACTTTC
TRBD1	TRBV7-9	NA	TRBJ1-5	CASSNTGTGRQPQHF	TGTGCCAGCAGCAATACCGGGACAGGGAGACAGCCCCAGCATTTT
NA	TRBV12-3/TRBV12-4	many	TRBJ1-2	CASSSMRVGGYTF	TGTGCCAGCAGTAGCATGCGGGTTGGTGGCTACACCTTC
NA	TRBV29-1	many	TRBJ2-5	CSATQETQYF	TGCAGCGCTACGCAAGAGACCCAGTACTTC
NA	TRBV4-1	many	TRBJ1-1	CASSQVGNTEAFF	TGCGCCAGCAGCCAAGTGGGGAACACTGAAGCTTTCTTT
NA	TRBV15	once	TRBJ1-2	CATYNSDNYGYTF	TGTGCCACCTACAACAGTGATAACTATGGCTACACCTTC
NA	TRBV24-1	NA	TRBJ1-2	CATSLTDFYGYTF	TGTGCCACCAGCTTGACAGATTTCTATGGCTACACCTTC
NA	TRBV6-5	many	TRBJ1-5	CASSYGSYQPQHF	TGTGCCAGCAGTTACGGCAGCTATCAGCCCCAGCATTTT
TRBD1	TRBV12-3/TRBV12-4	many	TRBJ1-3	CASSSDRGVGNTIYF	TGTGCCAGCAGTTCGGACAGGGGCGTAGGAAACACCATATATTTT
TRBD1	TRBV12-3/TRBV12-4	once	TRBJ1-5	CASRLGQGAGQPQHF	TGTGCCAGCAGACTTGGACAGGGGGCAGGTCAGCCCCAGCATTTT
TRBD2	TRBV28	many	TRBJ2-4	CATSGGMENIQYF	TGTGCCACCAGCGGGGGGATGGAAAACATTCAGTACTTC
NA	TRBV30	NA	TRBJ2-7	CAWSEIAARIHEQYF	TGTGCCTGGAGTGAAATAGCGGCCCGGATCCACGAGCAGTACTTC
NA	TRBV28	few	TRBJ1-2	CASTPRDTNYGYTF	TGTGCCAGCACCCCCCGGGACACGAACTATGGCTACACCTTC
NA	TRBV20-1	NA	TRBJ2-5	CSAGPRPSPGETQYF	TGCAGTGCGGGCCCTAGGCCTAGCCCGGGTGAGACCCAGTACTTC
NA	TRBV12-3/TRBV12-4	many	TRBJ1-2	CASTLRTANYGYTF	TGTGCCAGCACCCTGAGGACCGCTAACTATGGCTACACCTTC
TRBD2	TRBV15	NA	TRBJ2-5	CATRGGSAGLAEETQYF	TGTGCCACCAGAGGAGGTTCCGCAGGACTAGCGGAAGAGACCCAGTACTTC
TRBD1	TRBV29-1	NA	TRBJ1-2	CSVGTGDWYGYTF	TGCAGCGTGGGGACAGGGGATTGGTATGGCTACACCTTC
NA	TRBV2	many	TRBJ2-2	CASRGPGELFF	TGTGCCAGCAGGGGGCCCGGGGAGCTGTTTTTT
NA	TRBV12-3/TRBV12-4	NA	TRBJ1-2	CASTEAGDGGYTF	TGTGCCAGCACCGAAGCCGGCGATGGTGGCTACACCTTC
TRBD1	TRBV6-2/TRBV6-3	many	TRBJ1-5	CASSPPDRELFQDQPQHF	TGTGCCAGCAGCCCACCGGACAGGGAGTTGTTCCAGGATCAGCCCCAGCATTTT